Below are 32 T cell receptor beta chains sequenced from a single sample in a study of cytomegalovirus exposure and HLA in healthy donors. Clones were sequenced by immunoSEQ multiplex PCR, and TCRdb holds only the in-frame ones, with some missing. The sample records around 400,000 clones, about nine tenths being singletons. The sample consisted of PBMCs. Every receptor here comes from a woman aged 18 to 35 in good health and CMV-seronegative.

With respect to this clone: Other DNA sequences in the sample encode the same CDR3. V gene TRBV27 combines with J gene TRBJ2-3; 12 bases agree with TRBD2. This CDR3 has 16 amino acids. Germline V CDR1 and CDR2: MNHEY, SMNVEV (reference sequence). Trimming cost V 2 bases and J 2 bases; bases outside gene matches: 2. The CDR3 sequence: CASSLLAGGLTDTQYF. In nucleotides, the CDR3 is TGTGCCAGCAGTTTACTAGCGGGAGGGCTCACAGATACGCAGTATTTT.

The CDR3 DNA follows: TGTGCCAGCAGCTTGGAAAGGGGAAGAACTGAAGCTTTCTTT. Protein sequence: CASSLERGRTEAFF. V usage is TRBV5-4 and J usage is TRBJ1-1; tentatively, D is TRBD1 (5 bases). The CDR3 is made up of 14 amino acids. Trimming cost V 0 bases and J 5 bases, with 11 bases left between them. Germline V gene lookup returns CDR1 SGHNT and CDR2 YYREEE (reference sequence).

The chain joins TRBV19 to TRBJ1-6; D is unresolved. This CDR3 has 16 residues. Germline-derived CDR1 and CDR2 are LNHDA and SQIVND (reference sequence). V was pared by 0 bases and J by 8 bases, with 14 bases between. In DNA form, the CDR3 reads TGTGCCAGTAGTATAGATGTGGGCATTGGTTATTCACCCCTCCACTTT. Its protein is CASSIDVGIGYSPLHF. The whole variable domain, remainder taken from reference TRBV19 and TRBJ1-6, is DGGITQSPKYLFRKEGQNVTLSCEQNLNHDAMYWYRQDPGQGLRLIYYSQIVNDFQKGDIAEGYSVSREKKESFPLTVTSAQKNPTAFYLCASSIDVGIGYSPLHFGNGTRLTVT.

This clone was observed many times. The chain carries TRBV6-4 and TRBJ2-2; no reliable D call. The V gene lost 2 bases and the J gene lost 2 bases, with 3 bases spanning the gap. From germline, CDR1 is MRHNA and CDR2 SNTAGT. This CDR3 is built from 13 residues. CDR3 sequence: CASSDTNTGELFF. The CDR3 DNA is TGTGCCAGCAGTGACACAAACACCGGGGAGCTGTTTTTT.

The V and J genes are TRBV5-1 and TRBJ2-5; D is perhaps TRBD2 (6 bases). Germline V lookup: CDR1 SGHRS, CDR2 YFSETQ. There are 15 residues in the CDR3. The V end lost 4 bases, the J end lost 5 bases, and 18 bases lay between the germline ends. The DNA for the CDR3 is TGCGCCAGCAGCCCCCCATCGGGGGTTCAGGAGACCCAGTACTTC. Protein sequence: CASSPPSGVQETQYF.

The chain uses TRBV27 and TRBJ2-1; TRBD1 might be the D (6 bases). The CDR3 is 17 residues long. Trimming took off 0 bases at V and 4 bases at J, with 16 bases between the two ends. CDR1 and CDR2 (germline): MNHEY, SMNVEV (reference sequence). The CDR3 DNA sequence: TGTGCCAGCAGTTTATCTCTAGGGGGATTTGTTTACAATGAGCAGTTCTTC. Protein: CASSLSLGGFVYNEQFF.

The V call is TRBV19, the J call TRBJ2-7; TRBD1 matches at 8 bases. The germline V gene has CDR1 LNHDA and CDR2 SQIVND (reference sequence). This CDR3 spans 15 amino acids. V trimming: 2 bases; J trimming: 6 bases; junction bases outside the gene matches: 9. DNA of the CDR3: TGTGCCAGTAGTATAATAACAGGGGGGCACCGCGAGCAGTACTTC. Translating gives CASSIITGGHREQYF.

The chain is built from TRBV28 and TRBJ1-2, with a possible D match to TRBD1 (6 bases). V lost 2 bases and J lost 2, with 18 bases in between. CDR1 is MDHEN and CDR2 is SYDVKM in the germline V gene. This CDR3 contains 17 residues. The CDR3 is CASSLTTGIFGNYGYTF. The DNA of the CDR3 is TGTGCCAGCAGTTTAACTACAGGGATTTTTGGAAACTATGGCTACACCTTC.

This chain uses TRBV28 with TRBJ1-1; D gene ambiguous. CDR1 is MDHEN and CDR2 is SYDVKM in the germline V gene. Between the trimmed V and J ends, which lost 5 bases and 5 bases, there was a span of 18 bases. The CDR3 covers 15 residues. The CDR3 DNA reads TGTGCCAGCAGTACTAACCGCGGCGCCGGGACTGAAGCTTTCTTT. It is translated as CASSTNRGAGTEAFF.

V gene TRBV5-1 combines with J gene TRBJ2-6, with 8 bases that match TRBD1. Trimming removed 6 bases from V and 2 bases from J; junction bases left unmatched: 1. CDR1 and CDR2 from the germline V gene are SGHRS and YFSETQ. The CDR3 totals 14 residues. The CDR3 DNA follows: TGCGCCAGCAAACAGGGGGCTGGGGCCAACGTCCTGACTTTC. Translating gives CASKQGAGANVLTF.

The rearrangement links TRBV6-1 to TRBJ2-1; 11 bases align to TRBD2. Germline-derived CDR1 and CDR2 are MNHNS and SASEGT. There are 15 residues in the CDR3. The J segment lost 6 bases and the V segment lost 6 bases, leaving 7 bases of the junction unmatched. CDR3 loop: CASRGTSGVSNEQFF. CDR3 sequence (DNA): TGTGCCAGCAGGGGGACTAGCGGTGTTTCCAATGAGCAGTTCTTC.

The chain has TRBV2 and TRBJ2-1; TRBD1 matches at 7 bases. J was trimmed by 0 bases and V by 7 bases; bases with no gene match: 6. The CDR3 loop spans 15 amino acids. Germline-derived CDR1 and CDR2 are SNHLY and FYNNEI. CDR3 nucleotides: TGTGCCAGCAACGAGGGGGCCCACTCCTACAATGAGCAGTTCTTC. Protein product: CASNEGAHSYNEQFF.

V usage is TRBV6-1 and J usage is TRBJ1-5, with D uncertain. CDR1 is MNHNS, CDR2 SASEGT, per germline. Trimming removed 4 bases at V and 0 bases at J, with 19 bases between. The CDR3 extends over 18 amino acids. In DNA form, the CDR3 reads TGTGCCAGCAGTGGGACCCCGGGAATCAGCTATAGCAATCAGCCCCAGCATTTT. This gives the protein CASSGTPGISYSNQPQHF.

The chain joins TRBV7-9 to TRBJ2-1; D is ambiguous. CDR3 length: 14 amino acids. Trimming removed 5 bases at V and 8 bases at J, with 16 bases between. Germline lookup yields CDR1 SEHNR and CDR2 FQNEAQ (reference sequence). The DNA for the CDR3 is TGTGCCAGCAGCCCCCCGAGGTCATGGGATGAGCAGTTCTTC. Translation gives CASSPPRSWDEQFF.

The genes are TRBV6-1 and TRBJ2-7; D ambiguous. V lost 3 bases to trimming and J lost 2 bases, with 8 bases between them. Germline V gene lookup returns CDR1 MNHNS and CDR2 SASEGT. There are 13 residues in the CDR3. The CDR3 sequence: CASSDGGPYEQYF. The CDR3, as DNA: TGTGCCAGCAGTGATGGTGGGCCCTACGAGCAGTACTTC.

The chain carries TRBV7-2 and TRBJ2-2; 14 positions match TRBD2. The CDR3 loop spans 17 amino acids. CDR1 and CDR2 (germline): SGHTA, FQGNSA. With 5 bases clipped from V and 4 bases from J, the junction kept 6 bases outside the gene matches. The CDR3 sequence: CASSPPGLAGGTGELFF. Here the CDR3 DNA reads TGTGCCAGCAGCCCCCCCGGACTAGCGGGAGGCACCGGGGAGCTGTTTTTT.

The chain recombines TRBV5-1 with TRBJ2-7; 8 nucleotides line up with TRBD1. Trimming removed 7 bases from V and 2 bases from J; junction bases left unmatched: 20. The CDR3 has 18 residues. Germline V gives CDR1 SGHRS, CDR2 YFSETQ. The chain's CDR3 is CASSSLAGGFNFTYEQYF. The CDR3 nucleotides are TGCGCCAGCTCCTCCCTGGCAGGGGGCTTCAACTTCACCTACGAGCAGTACTTC.

J is TRBJ1-1 and V is TRBV6-5; D gene unclear. The germline CDR1 and CDR2 sequences are MNHEY and SVGAGI. This CDR3 comprises 14 residues. Between the trimmed V and J ends, which lost 6 bases and 5 bases, there was a span of 16 bases. The CDR3 protein is CASSRDRGSTEAFF. The CDR3 DNA is TGTGCCAGCAGCCGAGACCGGGGATCAACTGAAGCTTTCTTT.

The V gene is TRBV28, the J gene TRBJ1-5, with TRBD1 matching over 7 bases. J lost 4 bases, V lost 2 bases, and 5 bases had no gene match. This CDR3 comprises 15 residues. CDR1 and CDR2 (germline): MDHEN, SYDVKM. For the CDR3, the DNA is TGTGCCAGCAGTTTACGCCAGGGGGTAAATCAGCCCCAGCATTTT. Translated, it gives CASSLRQGVNQPQHF.

The V gene is TRBV18, the J gene TRBJ2-6, with a tentative D call TRBD1 (6 bases). Germline V gives CDR1 KGHSH, CDR2 LQKENI. V was clipped by 6 bases and J by 4 bases, with 19 bases between them. This CDR3 spans 17 amino acids. This CDR3 is CASSQRQQGAGANVLTF. The CDR3 DNA reads TGTGCCAGCTCTCAACGACAACAGGGAGCCGGGGCCAACGTCCTGACTTTC.

The gene calls are TRBV5-1 and TRBJ2-3; D is unresolved. The germline gives CDR1 SGHRS, CDR2 YFSETQ. This CDR3 is 14 amino acids long. V shed 0 bases and J shed 0 bases, with 5 bases lying between them. The CDR3 DNA is TGCGCCAGCAGCTTGGACTTTAGCACAGATACGCAGTATTTT. Amino acids: CASSLDFSTDTQYF.

This clone was recorded only once. The rearrangement links TRBV27 to TRBJ2-1, with 9 bases lining up with TRBD2. The CDR3 is made up of 15 amino acids. V shed 6 bases, J shed 4 bases, and the junction held 7 bases outside the gene matches. Germline lookup yields CDR1 MNHEY and CDR2 SMNVEV (reference sequence). The DNA for the CDR3 is TGTGCCAGCAGAGGGGCCGGACTAGCGTACAATGAGCAGTTCTTC. This sequence encodes CASRGAGLAYNEQFF.

The rearrangement uses TRBV28 and TRBJ1-2; D unclear. Trimming left V 2 bases short and J 6 bases short, with 13 bases between. The CDR3 covers 14 residues. Germline V CDR1 and CDR2: MDHEN, SYDVKM. The CDR3 region is CASSLLLNKDGYTF. The CDR3 DNA follows: TGTGCCAGCAGTTTACTCCTGAACAAAGATGGCTACACCTTC.

A note on this clone: Other nucleotide sequences from this sample produce the same CDR3. The chain joins TRBV2 to TRBJ1-6, with D possibly TRBD1 on 6 matching bases. The V gene's germline CDR1 is SNHLY and CDR2 FYNNEI. The CDR3 consists of 15 residues. V lost 1 base and J lost 7, with 11 bases in between. As DNA, the CDR3 is TGTGCCAGCAGTGAAGAGCAGGGGTCCAATTCACCCCTCCACTTT. It encodes CASSEEQGSNSPLHF.

Here the CDR3 DNA reads TGTGCCAGTACCTCGACCCAGCTAGCGGGAGGTCTTAATACGCAGTATTTT. It specifies CASTSTQLAGGLNTQYF. This chain links TRBV19 with TRBJ2-3, with 11 nucleotides matching TRBD2. CDR1 is LNHDA and CDR2 is SQIVND in the germline V gene (reference sequence). This CDR3 has 17 amino acids. J was trimmed by 7 bases and V by 7 bases; bases with no gene match: 16.

The chain links TRBV9 to TRBJ2-5, with a weak D call TRBD2 (6 bases). CDR1 is SGDLS and CDR2 is YYNGEE in the germline V gene. The CDR3 contains 13 residues. V was pared by 4 bases and J by 2 bases, with 9 bases between. The CDR3 coding sequence is TGTGCCAGCAGCCTCGGGGGTCAAGAGACCCAGTACTTC. Protein: CASSLGGQETQYF.

The chain links TRBV4-1 to TRBJ2-7; TRBD2 matches 12 bases. Germline V gene data show CDR1 as MGHRA and CDR2 as YSYEKL. V trimming: 1 base; J trimming: 2 bases; junction bases outside the gene matches: 15. This CDR3 has 20 amino acids. CDR3 sequence reads: CASSQVYRIRGLAGTYEQYF. The DNA of the CDR3 is TGCGCCAGCAGCCAAGTTTACAGGATCCGTGGACTAGCGGGAACCTACGAGCAGTACTTC.

The chain couples TRBV5-4 to TRBJ2-7; maybe TRBD2 (6 bases). Looked up from germline, CDR1 is SGHNT and CDR2 is YYREEE (reference sequence). Trimming left V 4 bases short and J 4 bases short, with 12 bases between. The CDR3 runs to 13 residues. CDR3 coding DNA: TGTGCCAGCAGCATCAAGGAGGGTTACGAGCAGTACTTC. Amino acids: CASSIKEGYEQYF.

This clone was counted only a few times. This chain uses TRBV2 with TRBJ1-5; possible D gene TRBD1, 5 bases. V gave up 4 bases and J gave up 7 bases, with 14 bases separating them. Germline assignment: CDR1 SNHLY and CDR2 FYNNEI. The CDR3 has 14 residues. The CDR3 here is CASSAQGLRQPQHF. The CDR3 DNA reads as TGTGCCAGCAGTGCTCAGGGTCTAAGGCAGCCCCAGCATTTT.

The CDR3 here is CASRHRENQPQHF. Here the CDR3 DNA reads TGTGCCAGCAGACACAGGGAGAATCAGCCCCAGCATTTT. This chain connects TRBV6-1 to TRBJ1-5; D may be TRBD1 (6 bases). The germline V and J ends were trimmed by 6 bases and 4 bases, with 10 bases remaining between them. The CDR3 contains 13 residues. The germline CDR1 and CDR2 sequences are MNHNS and SASEGT.

This chain uses TRBV27 with TRBJ2-7, with a tentative D call TRBD2 (6 bases). V was trimmed by 0 bases and J by 3 bases, leaving 12 bases between them. The CDR3 has 15 amino acids. CDR1 and CDR2 (germline): MNHEY, SMNVEV (reference sequence). CDR3 bases: TGTGCCAGCAGTTTATCTTACGGGGGTCTCTACGAGCAGTACTTC. Encoded protein: CASSLSYGGLYEQYF.

This chain joins TRBV9 and TRBJ2-3, with TRBD2 identical over 10 bases. V trimming: 0 bases; J trimming: 4 bases; junction bases outside the gene matches: 8. CDR3 length: 17 amino acids. Germline assignment: CDR1 SGDLS and CDR2 YYNGEE. CDR3 in DNA: TGTGCCAGCAGCGTAGGAGGAAGCGGGGGGGCCGCAGATACGCAGTATTTT. Residues: CASSVGGSGGAADTQYF. The full variable domain, with the rest looked up from reference TRBV9 and TRBJ2-3, is DSGVTQTPKHLITATGQRVTLRCSPRSGDLSVYWYQQSLDQGLQFLIQYYNGEERAKGNILERFSAQQFPDLHSELNLSSLELGDSALYFCASSVGGSGGAADTQYFGPGTRLTVL.